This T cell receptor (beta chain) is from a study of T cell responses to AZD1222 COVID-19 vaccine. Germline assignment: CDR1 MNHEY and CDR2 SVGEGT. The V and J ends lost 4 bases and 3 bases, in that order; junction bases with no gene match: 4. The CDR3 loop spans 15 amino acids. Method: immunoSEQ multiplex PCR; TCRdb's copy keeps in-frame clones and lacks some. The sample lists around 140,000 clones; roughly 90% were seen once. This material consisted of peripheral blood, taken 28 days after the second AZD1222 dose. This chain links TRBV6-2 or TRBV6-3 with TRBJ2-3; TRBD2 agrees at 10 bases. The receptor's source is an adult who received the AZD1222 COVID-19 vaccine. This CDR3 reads CASSSGLARTDTQYF. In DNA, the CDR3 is TGTGCCAGCAGTTCGGGACTAGCGAGGACAGATACGCAGTATTTT.